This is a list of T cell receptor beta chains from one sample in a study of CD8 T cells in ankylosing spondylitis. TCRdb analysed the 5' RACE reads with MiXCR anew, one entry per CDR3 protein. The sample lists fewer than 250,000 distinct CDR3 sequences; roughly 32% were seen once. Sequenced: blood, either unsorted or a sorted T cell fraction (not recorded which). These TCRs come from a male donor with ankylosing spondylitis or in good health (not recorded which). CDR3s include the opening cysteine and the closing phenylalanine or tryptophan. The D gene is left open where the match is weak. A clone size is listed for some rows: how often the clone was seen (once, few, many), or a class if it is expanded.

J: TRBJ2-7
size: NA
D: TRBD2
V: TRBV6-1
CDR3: CAPRGRRSSYEQYF
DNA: TGTGCCCCGCGGGGGAGACGGAGCTCCTACGAGCAGTACTTC

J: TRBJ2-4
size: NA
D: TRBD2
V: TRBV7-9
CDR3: CASGLAGENIQYF
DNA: TGTGCCAGTGGACTAGCGGGGGAAAACATTCAGTACTTC

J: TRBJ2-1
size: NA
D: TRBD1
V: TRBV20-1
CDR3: CSARETGEAEQFF
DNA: TGCAGTGCTAGGGAGACAGGGGAAGCTGAGCAGTTCTTC

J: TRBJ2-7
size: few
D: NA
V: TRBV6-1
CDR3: CASGQSTYEQYF
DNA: TGTGCCAGTGGACAGAGTACCTACGAGCAGTACTTC

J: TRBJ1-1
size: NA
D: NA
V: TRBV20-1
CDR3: CSATSPQQGNTEAFF
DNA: TGCAGTGCTACCTCCCCACAACAGGGGAACACTGAAGCTTTCTTT

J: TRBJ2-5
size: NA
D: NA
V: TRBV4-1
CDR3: CASSQLETQYF
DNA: TGCGCCAGCAGCCAGCTAGAGACCCAGTACTTC

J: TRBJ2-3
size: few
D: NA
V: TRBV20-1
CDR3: CSAIPFEGGTDTQYF
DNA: TGCAGTGCTATCCCTTTTGAGGGGGGCACAGATACGCAGTATTTT

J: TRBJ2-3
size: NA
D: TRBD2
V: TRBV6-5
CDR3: CASSYTGLAAPDTQYF
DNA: TGTGCCAGCAGTTACACAGGACTAGCGGCCCCAGATACGCAGTATTTT

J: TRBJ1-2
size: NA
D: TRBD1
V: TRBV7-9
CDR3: CASSAPGQLVGYTF
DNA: TGTGCCAGCAGCGCCCCGGGACAGCTCGTTGGCTACACCTTC

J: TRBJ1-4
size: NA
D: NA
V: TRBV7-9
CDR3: CASSWTDEKLFF
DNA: TGTGCCAGCAGCTGGACAGATGAAAAACTGTTTTTT

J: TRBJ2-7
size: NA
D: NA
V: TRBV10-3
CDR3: CAISESWFDPQYF
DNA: TGTGCCATCAGTGAGTCTTGGTTTGACCCTCAGTACTTC

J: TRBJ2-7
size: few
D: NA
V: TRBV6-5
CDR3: CASSYTGSNEQYF
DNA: TGTGCCAGCAGTTACACAGGTTCTAACGAGCAGTACTTC

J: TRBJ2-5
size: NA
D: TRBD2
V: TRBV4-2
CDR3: CASSQVLAGASSSYF
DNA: TGTGCCAGCAGCCAAGTTCTAGCGGGGGCCTCCTCTTCGTACTTC

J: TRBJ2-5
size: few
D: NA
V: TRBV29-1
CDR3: CSVDTPLGTRYQETQYF
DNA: TGCAGCGTTGACACTCCTCTCGGGACCAGGTACCAAGAGACCCAGTACTTC

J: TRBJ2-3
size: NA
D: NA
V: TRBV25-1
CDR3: CASSWGRGADTQYF
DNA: TGTGCCAGCAGTTGGGGGCGCGGCGCAGATACGCAGTATTTT

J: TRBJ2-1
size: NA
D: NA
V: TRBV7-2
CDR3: CASSQGGGRDNEQFF
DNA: TGTGCCAGCAGCCAGGGGGGCGGACGAGACAATGAGCAGTTCTTC

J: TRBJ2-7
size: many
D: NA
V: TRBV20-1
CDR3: CSASRQSYEQYF
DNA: TGCAGCGCTTCACGACAGTCATACGAGCAGTACTTC

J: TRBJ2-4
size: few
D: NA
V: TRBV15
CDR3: CATSRDGPGLAKNIQYF
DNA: TGTGCCACCAGCAGAGACGGACCAGGATTGGCCAAAAACATTCAGTACTTC

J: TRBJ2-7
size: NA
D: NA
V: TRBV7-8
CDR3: CASSPRRTETRAYEQYF
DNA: TGTGCCAGCAGCCCGAGACGGACGGAGACTAGAGCTTACGAGCAGTACTTC

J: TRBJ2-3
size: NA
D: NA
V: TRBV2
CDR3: CASRLTGIDTQYF
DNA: TGTGCGAGCAGGCTGACGGGGATAGATACGCAGTATTTT

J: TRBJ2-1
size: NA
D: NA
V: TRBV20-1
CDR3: CSASSGSRNEQFF
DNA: TGCAGTGCTAGTTCTGGGTCTCGCAATGAGCAGTTCTTC

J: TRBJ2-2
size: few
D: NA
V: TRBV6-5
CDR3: CASSYAVGGELFF
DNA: TGTGCCAGCAGTTACGCCGTTGGGGGGGAGCTGTTTTTT

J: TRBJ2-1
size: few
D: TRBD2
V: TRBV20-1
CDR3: CSARDVAGSYNEQFF
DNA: TGCAGTGCTAGAGATGTAGCGGGATCCTACAATGAGCAGTTCTTC

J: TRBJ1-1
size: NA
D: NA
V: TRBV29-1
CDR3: CSGWDSINTEAFF
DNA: TGCAGCGGGTGGGACTCTATCAACACTGAAGCTTTCTTT

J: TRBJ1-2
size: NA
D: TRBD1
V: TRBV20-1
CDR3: CSARAQGAAGYTF
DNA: TGCAGTGCTAGAGCACAGGGGGCGGCGGGCTACACCTTC

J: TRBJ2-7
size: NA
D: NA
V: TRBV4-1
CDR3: CASSPSQARGNIYEQYF
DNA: TGCGCCAGCAGCCCTAGTCAGGCCCGGGGGAATATCTACGAGCAGTACTTC

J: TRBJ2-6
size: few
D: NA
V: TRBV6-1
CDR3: CAGLSGANVLTF
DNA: TGTGCCGGCCTCTCTGGGGCCAACGTCCTGACTTTC

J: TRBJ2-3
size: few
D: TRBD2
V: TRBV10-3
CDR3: CAISESRGGGDTQYF
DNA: TGTGCCATCAGTGAATCGCGGGGGGGCGGGGATACGCAGTATTTT

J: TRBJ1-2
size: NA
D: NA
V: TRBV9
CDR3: CASKNTNYGYTF
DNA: TGTGCCAGCAAGAATACTAACTATGGCTACACCTTC

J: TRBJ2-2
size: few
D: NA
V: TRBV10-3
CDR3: CAISDGQRDTGELFF
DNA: TGTGCCATCAGTGACGGCCAGCGGGACACCGGGGAGCTGTTTTTT

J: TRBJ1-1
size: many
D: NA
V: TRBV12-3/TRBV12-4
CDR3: CASSQQGSGAEAFF
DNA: TGTGCCAGCAGCCAACAGGGTAGCGGGGCTGAAGCTTTCTTT

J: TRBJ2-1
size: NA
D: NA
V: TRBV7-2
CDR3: CASSAQIPPNEQFF
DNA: TGTGCCAGCAGCGCTCAGATCCCCCCCAATGAGCAGTTCTTC

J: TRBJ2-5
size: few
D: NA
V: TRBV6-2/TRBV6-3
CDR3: CASSLEPQETQYF
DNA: TGTGCCAGCAGTCTCGAACCCCAAGAGACCCAGTACTTC

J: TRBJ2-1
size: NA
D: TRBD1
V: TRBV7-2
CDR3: CASSFQGAGNEQFF
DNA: TGTGCCAGCAGCTTTCAGGGGGCGGGGAATGAGCAGTTCTTC

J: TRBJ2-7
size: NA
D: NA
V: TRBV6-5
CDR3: CASSYYSGGNYEQYF
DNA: TGTGCCAGCAGTTACTATTCCGGCGGAAACTACGAGCAGTACTTC

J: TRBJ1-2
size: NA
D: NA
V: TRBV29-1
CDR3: CSVTRDLYGYTF
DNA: TGCAGCGTGACCAGGGACCTCTATGGCTACACCTTC

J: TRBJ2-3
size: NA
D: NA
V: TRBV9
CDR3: CASSEEGARTDTQYF
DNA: TGTGCCAGCAGCGAGGAGGGGGCGCGGACAGATACGCAGTATTTT

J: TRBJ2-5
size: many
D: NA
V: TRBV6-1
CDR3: CASNPTRQEETQYF
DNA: TGTGCCAGCAACCCAACCAGACAGGAAGAGACCCAGTACTTC

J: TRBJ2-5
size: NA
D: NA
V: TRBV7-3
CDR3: CASSLTPEETQYF
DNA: TGTGCCAGCAGCTTAACGCCAGAAGAGACCCAGTACTTC

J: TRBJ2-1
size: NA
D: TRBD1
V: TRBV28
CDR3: CATRGLSSYNEQFF
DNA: TGTGCCACCAGGGGGCTAAGCTCCTACAATGAGCAGTTCTTC

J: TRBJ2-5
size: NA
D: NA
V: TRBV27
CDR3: CASSLGSMETQYF
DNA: TGTGCCAGCAGTTTAGGAAGTATGGAGACCCAGTACTTC

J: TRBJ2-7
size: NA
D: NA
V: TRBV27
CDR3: CASSPDRSYEQYF
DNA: TGTGCCAGCTCGCCAGACAGATCCTACGAGCAGTACTTC

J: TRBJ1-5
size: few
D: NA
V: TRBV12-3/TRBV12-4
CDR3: CASSHRVLSNQPQHF
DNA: TGTGCCAGCAGTCACAGGGTTCTGAGCAATCAGCCCCAGCATTTT

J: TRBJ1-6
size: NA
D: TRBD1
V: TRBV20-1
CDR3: CSARDGTGGGNSPLHF
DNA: TGCAGTGCTAGAGATGGGACAGGGGGCGGCAATTCACCCCTCCACTTT

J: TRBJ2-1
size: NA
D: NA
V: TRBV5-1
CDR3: CASSLVTYNEQFF
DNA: TGCGCCAGCAGCTTGGTTACCTACAATGAGCAGTTCTTC

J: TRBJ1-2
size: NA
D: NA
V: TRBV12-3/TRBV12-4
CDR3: CASSSRITGYTF
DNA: TGTGCCAGCAGTTCCAGAATAACTGGCTACACCTTC

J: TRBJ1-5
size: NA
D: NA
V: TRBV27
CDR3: CASSEGFSNQPQHF
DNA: TGTGCCAGCAGTGAGGGATTTAGCAATCAGCCCCAGCATTTT

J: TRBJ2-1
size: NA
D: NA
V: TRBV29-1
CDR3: CSVEKNARNEQFF
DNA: TGCAGCGTTGAAAAGAACGCGCGCAATGAGCAGTTCTTC

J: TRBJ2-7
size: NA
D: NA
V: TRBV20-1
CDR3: CSARADSHEQYF
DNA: TGCAGTGCTAGAGCTGACAGCCATGAGCAGTACTTC

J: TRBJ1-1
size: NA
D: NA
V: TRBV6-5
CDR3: CASSYSRAHEAFF
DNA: TGTGCCAGCAGTTACTCCAGGGCACACGAAGCTTTCTTT

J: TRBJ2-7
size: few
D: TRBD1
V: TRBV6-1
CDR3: CASRNRGRTIWYF
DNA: TGTGCCAGCAGGAACAGGGGTCGGACCATATGGTACTTC

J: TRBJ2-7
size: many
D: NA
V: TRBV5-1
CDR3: CASSLRRGLEQYF
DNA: TGCGCCAGCAGCTTGCGTCGGGGACTGGAGCAGTACTTC